This T cell receptor beta chain came from a study of T cell responses to AZD1222 COVID-19 vaccine. Overall study findings and caveats: Among spike-specific TCRs, nearly half reportedly target unmutated variant regions.

Between the trimmed V and J ends, which lost 2 bases and 8 bases, there was a span of 16 bases. This CDR3 spans 15 amino acids. Per germline, CDR1 LGHDT and CDR2 YNNKEL (reference sequence). Concerning this clone: Its antigen remains unidentified.

The data were produced by immunoSEQ multiplex PCR, yet TCRdb's version contains in-frame clones alone and is incomplete. The sample includes about 120,000 clones, 87% seen only once; the top ten take just over 2.5%. This receptor was obtained from an adult who received the AZD1222 COVID-19 vaccine. Sequencing was performed on peripheral blood, taken 28 days after the second AZD1222 dose. V and J are TRBV3-1 (or the pseudogene TRBV3-2) and TRBJ1-5; a weak D match, TRBD1 (5 bases). CDR3: CASSQTGTAMEPQHF. For the CDR3, the DNA is TGTGCCAGCAGCCAAACCGGGACGGCGATGGAGCCCCAGCATTTT.